What follows are 3 T cell receptor beta chains derived from one specimen sequenced in a study of T cell repertoires and HLA-DP antigens. Their antigens are not known. The assay was immunoSEQ multiplex PCR, and TCRdb's table has in-frame clones only and misses some. Among about 89,000 clones listed, approximately 89% were seen once. Input material: CD4+ T cells from PBMCs. The receptors come from a man between 50 and 59 years old in good health and CMV-seronegative.

V usage is TRBV4-2 and J usage is TRBJ1-2; a weak D match, TRBD1 (5 bases). The CDR3 totals 13 residues. CDR1 LGHNA and CDR2 YNFKEQ come from the germline V gene. V lost 0 bases and J 5 bases, leaving 7 bases between the germline ends. The CDR3 spells CASSQEGTYGYTF. CDR3 bases: TGTGCCAGCAGCCAAGAGGGGACTTATGGCTACACCTTC.

The V gene is TRBV30, the J gene TRBJ2-7; D is undetermined. Germline values: CDR1 GTSNPN, CDR2 SVGIG (reference sequence). V was trimmed by 2 bases and J by 4 bases, leaving 9 bases between them. This CDR3 has 12 amino acids. The CDR3 spells CAWSPSIYEQYF. In nucleotides, the CDR3 is TGTGCCTGGAGTCCTTCGATATACGAGCAGTACTTC.

V is TRBV11-3 and J is TRBJ2-1; 11 bases line up with TRBD2. The germline V gene has CDR1 SGHNT and CDR2 YENEEA. The CDR3 sequence is 14 residues long. Trimming removed 6 bases from V and 8 bases from J; junction bases left unmatched: 6. The CDR3 DNA reads TGTGCCAGCAGTGCTAGCGGGAGGTTTGATGAGCAGTTCTTC. This gives the protein CASSASGRFDEQFF.